The clone carrying this T cell receptor beta chain appeared once. This record comes from a study of blood T cell repertoires in COVID-19. Study background: COVID-19 samples, acute and convalescent, were from the United States, Italy and Spain. Sample material is recorded as cDNA or gDNA derived from T cells, B-cell-depleted T cells, or PBMCs.

Per the germline V gene, CDR1 is MDHEN and CDR2 is SYDVKM. There are 20 residues in the CDR3. V was clipped by 8 bases and J by 3 bases, with 34 bases between them. Methods used by the authors: The authors estimated nucleated cell counts from reference gene primer amplification. Libraries were prepared by immunoSEQ multiplex PCR; TCRdb keeps only in-frame clonotypes and omits some of them. V and J calls and clone size come straight from that table; D and trimming were deduced from the DNA. Found here are approximately 75,000 clones, 65% to 80% of them singletons; the top ten hold 25% to 30%. This sequence was found in a woman older than 75 with active or convalescent COVID-19. The specimen sequenced was peripheral blood. The chain employs TRBV28 and TRBJ1-2; TRBD1 is a possible D gene (5 bases). The CDR3 sequence: CASRPDKGLKTGINYYGYTF. In DNA, the CDR3 is TGTGCCAGCCGGCCGGACAAGGGGCTCAAGACGGGCATTAACTACTATGGCTACACCTTC.